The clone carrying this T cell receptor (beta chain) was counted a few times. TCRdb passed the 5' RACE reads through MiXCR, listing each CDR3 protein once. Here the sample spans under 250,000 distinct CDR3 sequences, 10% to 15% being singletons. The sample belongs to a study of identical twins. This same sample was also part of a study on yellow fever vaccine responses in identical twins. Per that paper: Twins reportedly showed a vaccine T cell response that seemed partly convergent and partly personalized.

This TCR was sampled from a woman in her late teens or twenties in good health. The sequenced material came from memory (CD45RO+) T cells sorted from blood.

The CDR3 nucleotides are TGCGCCAGCAGCTTGGACGTCCGCTCCTACGAGCAGTACTTC. Its translation: CASSLDVRSYEQYF. The chain carries TRBV5-1 and TRBJ2-7; D call uncertain. Germline V gene lookup returns CDR1 SGHRS and CDR2 YFSETQ. This CDR3 has 14 residues. V shed 0 bases and J shed 0 bases, with 7 bases lying between them. The entire variable domain, with the rest obtained from reference TRBV5-1 and TRBJ2-7, is as follows: KAGVTQTPRYLIKTRGQQVTLSCSPISGHRSVSWYQQTPGQGLQFLFEYFSETQRNKGNFPGRFSGRQFSNSRSEMNVSTLELGDSALYLCASSLDVRSYEQYFGPGTRLTVT.